This T cell receptor (beta chain) was observed in a study of T cells in localized non-small cell lung cancer. Study-wide findings and caveats: There were a median around 60 of the top 100 tumor clones appearing in adjacent lung. The greatest T cell clonality was found in uninvolved adjacent lung (higher than in tumor). Prolonged overall survival went with higher T cell density in the blood.

Trimming cost V 3 bases and J 4 bases; bases outside gene matches: 3. Germline CDR1 and CDR2: SGDLS and YYNGEE. This CDR3 comprises 15 residues. In the case of this clone: Its antigen is undetermined.

Sequenced by immunoSEQ multiplex PCR; TCRdb stores in-frame clones only, minus some. The top ten hold about 4.4% of the sample, which has 23,000 or so clones, 84% seen once. The rearrangement uses TRBV9 and TRBJ2-5, with 13 nucleotides matching TRBD2. This specimen was PBMCs, taken before any cancer treatment. The sequence was collected from a man aged 35-75 years with stage II lung adenocarcinoma. CDR3 DNA sequence: TGTGCCAGCAGCGCACTAGCGGGGGGGGTAGAGACCCAGTACTTC. Translated: CASSALAGGVETQYF.